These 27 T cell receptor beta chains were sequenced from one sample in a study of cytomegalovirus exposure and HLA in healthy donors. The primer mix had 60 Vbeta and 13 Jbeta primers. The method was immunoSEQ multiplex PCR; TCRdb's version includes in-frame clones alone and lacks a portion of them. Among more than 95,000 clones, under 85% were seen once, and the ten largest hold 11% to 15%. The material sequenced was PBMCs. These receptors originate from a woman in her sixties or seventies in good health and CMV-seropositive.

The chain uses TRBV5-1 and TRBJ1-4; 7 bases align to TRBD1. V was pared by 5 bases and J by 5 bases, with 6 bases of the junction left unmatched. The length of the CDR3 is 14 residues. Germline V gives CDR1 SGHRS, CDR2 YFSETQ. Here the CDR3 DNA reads TGCGCCAGCAGACCGGGACAGACGAATGAAAAACTGTTTTTT. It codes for CASRPGQTNEKLFF.

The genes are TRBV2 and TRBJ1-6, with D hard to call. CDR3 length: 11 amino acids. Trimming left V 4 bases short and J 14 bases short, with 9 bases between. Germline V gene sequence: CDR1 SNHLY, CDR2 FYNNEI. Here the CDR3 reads CASSGLKTLHF. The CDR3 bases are TGTGCCAGCAGTGGGCTCAAGACCCTCCACTTT.

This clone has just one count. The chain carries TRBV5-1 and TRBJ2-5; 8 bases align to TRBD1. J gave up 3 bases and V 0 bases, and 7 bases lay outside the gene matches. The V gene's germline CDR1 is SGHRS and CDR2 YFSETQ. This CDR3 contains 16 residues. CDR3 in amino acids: CASSLEAGGAEETQYF. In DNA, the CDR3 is TGCGCCAGCAGCTTGGAGGCAGGGGGCGCAGAAGAGACCCAGTACTTC.

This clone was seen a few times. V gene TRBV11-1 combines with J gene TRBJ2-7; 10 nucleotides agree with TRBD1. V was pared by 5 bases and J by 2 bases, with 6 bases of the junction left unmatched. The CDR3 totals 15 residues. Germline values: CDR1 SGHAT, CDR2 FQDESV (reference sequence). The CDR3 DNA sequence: TGTGCCAGCAGCCGGAGACAGGGGGCTCCCTACGAGCAGTACTTC. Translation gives CASSRRQGAPYEQYF.

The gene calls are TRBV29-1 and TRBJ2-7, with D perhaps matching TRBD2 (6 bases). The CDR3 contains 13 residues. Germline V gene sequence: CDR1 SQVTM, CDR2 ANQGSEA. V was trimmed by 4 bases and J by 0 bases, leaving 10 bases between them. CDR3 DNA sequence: TGCAGCGTTGCCTCGGGGGTCTCCTACGAGCAGTACTTC. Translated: CSVASGVSYEQYF.

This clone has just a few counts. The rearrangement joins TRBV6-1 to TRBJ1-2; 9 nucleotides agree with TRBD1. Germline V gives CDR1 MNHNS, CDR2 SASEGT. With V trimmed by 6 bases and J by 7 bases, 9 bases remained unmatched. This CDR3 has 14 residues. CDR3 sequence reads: CASSPGQGTSGYTF. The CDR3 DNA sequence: TGTGCCAGCAGCCCGGGACAGGGAACTTCTGGCTACACCTTC.

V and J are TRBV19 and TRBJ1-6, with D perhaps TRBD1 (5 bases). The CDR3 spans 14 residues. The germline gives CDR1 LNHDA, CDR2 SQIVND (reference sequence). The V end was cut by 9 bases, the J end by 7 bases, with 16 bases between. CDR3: CASASTRGNSPLHF. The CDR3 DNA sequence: TGTGCCAGCGCCTCAACAAGGGGAAATTCACCCCTCCACTTT.

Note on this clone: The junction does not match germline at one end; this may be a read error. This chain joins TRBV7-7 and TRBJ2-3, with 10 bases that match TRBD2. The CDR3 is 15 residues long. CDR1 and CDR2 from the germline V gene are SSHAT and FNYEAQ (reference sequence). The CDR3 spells CASSLASGRLDTQYF. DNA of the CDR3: TGTGCTAGCAGCTTAGCTAGCGGGAGACTAGATACGCAGTATTTT.

In DNA form, the CDR3 reads TGTGCCAGCAGGGGCCCCTCTGGAAACACCATATATTTT. Encoded protein: CASRGPSGNTIYF. The chain carries TRBV28 and TRBJ1-3; no definite D call. Germline loops: CDR1 MDHEN, CDR2 SYDVKM. The CDR3 is 13 amino acids. V was trimmed by 6 bases and J by 0 bases, leaving 6 bases between them.

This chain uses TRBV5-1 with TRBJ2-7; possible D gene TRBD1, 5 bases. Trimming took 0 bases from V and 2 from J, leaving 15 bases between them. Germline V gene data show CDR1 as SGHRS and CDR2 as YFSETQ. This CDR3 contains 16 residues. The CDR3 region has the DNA TGCGCCAGCAGCTTGGCCCAGGCGGACATGACCTACGAGCAGTACTTC. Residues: CASSLAQADMTYEQYF.

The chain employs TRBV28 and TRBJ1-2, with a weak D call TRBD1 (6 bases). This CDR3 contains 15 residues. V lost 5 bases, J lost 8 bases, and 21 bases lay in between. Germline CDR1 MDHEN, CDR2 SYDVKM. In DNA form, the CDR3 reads TGTGCCAGCAGTCCCTTGGACAGTCTACTATACGGCTACACCTTC. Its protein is CASSPLDSLLYGYTF.

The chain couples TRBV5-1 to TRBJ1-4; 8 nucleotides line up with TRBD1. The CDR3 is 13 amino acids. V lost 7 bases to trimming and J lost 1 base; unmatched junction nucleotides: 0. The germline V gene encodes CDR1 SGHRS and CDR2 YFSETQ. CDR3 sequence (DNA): TGCGCCAGCGGGACAGGAACTAATGAAAAACTGTTTTTT. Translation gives CASGTGTNEKLFF.

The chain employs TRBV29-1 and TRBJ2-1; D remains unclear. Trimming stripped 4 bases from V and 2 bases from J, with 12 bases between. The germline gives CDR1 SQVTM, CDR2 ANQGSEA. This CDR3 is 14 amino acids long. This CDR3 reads CSVAPQNAYNEQFF. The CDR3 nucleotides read TGCAGCGTTGCCCCACAGAACGCCTACAATGAGCAGTTCTTC.

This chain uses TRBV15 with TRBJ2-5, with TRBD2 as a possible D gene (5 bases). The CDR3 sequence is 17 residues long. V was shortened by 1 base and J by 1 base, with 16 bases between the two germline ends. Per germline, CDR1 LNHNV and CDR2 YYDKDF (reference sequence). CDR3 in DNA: TGTGCCACCAGCAGAGCGGGGAGTAGCGTCCCCCAAGAGACCCAGTACTTC. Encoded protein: CATSRAGSSVPQETQYF.

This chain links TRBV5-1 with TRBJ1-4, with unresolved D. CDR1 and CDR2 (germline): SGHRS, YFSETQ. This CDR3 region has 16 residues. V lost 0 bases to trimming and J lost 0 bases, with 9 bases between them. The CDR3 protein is CASSLAPPATNEKLFF. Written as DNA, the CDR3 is TGCGCCAGCAGCTTGGCCCCTCCCGCAACTAATGAAAAACTGTTTTTT.

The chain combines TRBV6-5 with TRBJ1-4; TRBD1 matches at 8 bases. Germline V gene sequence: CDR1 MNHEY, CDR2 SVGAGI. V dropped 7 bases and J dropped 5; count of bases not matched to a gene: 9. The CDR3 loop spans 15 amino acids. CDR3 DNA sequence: TGTGCCAGCAAAAAGGTTCGGACAGGGAATGAAAAACTGTTTTTT. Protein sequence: CASKKVRTGNEKLFF.

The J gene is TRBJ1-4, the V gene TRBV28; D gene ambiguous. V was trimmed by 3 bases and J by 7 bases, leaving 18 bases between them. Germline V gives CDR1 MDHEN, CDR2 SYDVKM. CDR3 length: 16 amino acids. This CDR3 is CASSFPPAGSGEKLFF. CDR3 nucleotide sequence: TGTGCCAGCAGTTTCCCCCCTGCGGGGTCGGGTGAAAAACTGTTTTTT. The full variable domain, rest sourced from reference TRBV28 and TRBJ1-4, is DVKVTQSSRYLVKRTGEKVFLECVQDMDHENMFWYRQDPGLGLRLIYFSYDVKMKEKGDIPEGYSVSREKKERFSLILESASTNQTSMYLCASSFPPAGSGEKLFFGSGTQLSVL.

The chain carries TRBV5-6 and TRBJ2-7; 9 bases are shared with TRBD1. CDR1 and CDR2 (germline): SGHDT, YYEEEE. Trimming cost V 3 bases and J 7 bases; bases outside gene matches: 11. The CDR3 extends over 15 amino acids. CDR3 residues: CASSYRDREMREQYF. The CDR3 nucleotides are TGTGCCAGCAGCTACCGGGACAGGGAAATGAGGGAGCAGTACTTC.

The CDR3 nucleotides read TGCGCCAGCAGCTCCCACCGGGACATCGGTACAGATACGCAGTATTTT. As protein: CASSSHRDIGTDTQYF. The rearrangement links TRBV5-1 to TRBJ2-3; D possibly corresponds to TRBD1 (6 bases). Germline CDR1 SGHRS, CDR2 YFSETQ. This CDR3 has 16 residues. Trimming pared 3 bases from V and 3 bases from J, leaving 17 bases between.

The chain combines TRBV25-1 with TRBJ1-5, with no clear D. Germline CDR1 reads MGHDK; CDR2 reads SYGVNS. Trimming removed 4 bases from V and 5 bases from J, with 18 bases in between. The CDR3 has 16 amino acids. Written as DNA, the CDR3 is TGTGCCAGCAGTGGGCGGGAGGGCCAGGATTATCAGCCCCAGCATTTT. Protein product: CASSGREGQDYQPQHF.

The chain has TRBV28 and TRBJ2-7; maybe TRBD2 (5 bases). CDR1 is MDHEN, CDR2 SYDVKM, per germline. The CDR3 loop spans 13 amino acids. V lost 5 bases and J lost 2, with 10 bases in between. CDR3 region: CASSPVRAYEQYF. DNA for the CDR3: TGTGCCAGCAGTCCGGTGAGGGCCTACGAGCAGTACTTC.

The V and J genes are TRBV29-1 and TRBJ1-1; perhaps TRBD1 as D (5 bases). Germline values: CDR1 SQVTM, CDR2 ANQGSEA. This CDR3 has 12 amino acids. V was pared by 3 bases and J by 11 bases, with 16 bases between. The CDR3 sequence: CSVDVGAGSAFF. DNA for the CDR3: TGCAGCGTTGACGTAGGGGCCGGGTCGGCTTTCTTT.

The CDR3 region has the DNA TGTGCCAGCAGTAGGAACAGGGGAGCAACTTATGGCTACACCTTC. Protein product: CASSRNRGATYGYTF. The chain employs TRBV28 and TRBJ1-2; 7 bases align to TRBD1. After removal of 5 bases from V and 5 bases from J, the junction contained 11 bases not matched to a gene. The CDR3 has 15 amino acids. Germline loops: CDR1 MDHEN, CDR2 SYDVKM.

CDR3 in amino acids: CASSTTGGHHTEAFF. The DNA of the CDR3 is TGTGCCAGTAGTACTACAGGGGGGCATCACACTGAAGCTTTCTTT. The V call is TRBV19, the J call TRBJ1-1, with TRBD1 identical over 8 bases. After removal of 4 bases from V and 3 bases from J, the junction contained 7 bases not matched to a gene. The CDR3 is made up of 15 amino acids. Germline V gene sequence: CDR1 LNHDA, CDR2 SQIVND (reference sequence).

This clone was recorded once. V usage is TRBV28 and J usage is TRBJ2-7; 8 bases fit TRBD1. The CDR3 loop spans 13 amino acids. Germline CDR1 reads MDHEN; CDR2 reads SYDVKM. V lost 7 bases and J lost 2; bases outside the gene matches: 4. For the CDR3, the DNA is TGTGCCAGCACCCTACAGGGGGCCTACGAGCAGTACTTC. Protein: CASTLQGAYEQYF.

The CDR3 loop is CASSAGLGYEQYF. CDR3 DNA sequence: TGTGCCAGCAGTGCGGGACTAGGGTACGAGCAGTACTTC. V usage is TRBV6-4 and J usage is TRBJ2-7, with 8 nucleotides matching TRBD2. Germline V gene sequence: CDR1 MRHNA, CDR2 SNTAGT. This CDR3 spans 13 amino acids. J was trimmed by 4 bases and V by 4 bases; bases with no gene match: 3.

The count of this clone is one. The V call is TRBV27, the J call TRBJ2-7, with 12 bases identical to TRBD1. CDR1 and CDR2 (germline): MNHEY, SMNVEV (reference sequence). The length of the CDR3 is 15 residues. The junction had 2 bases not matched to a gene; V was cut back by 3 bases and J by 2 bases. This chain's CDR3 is CASSLGTGGAYEQYF. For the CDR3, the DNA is TGTGCCAGCAGTTTGGGGACAGGGGGCGCCTACGAGCAGTACTTC.